Sequencing of this TCR beta chain was carried out in a study of control samples from healthy donors and cancer patients (dated by TCRdb to the early 2020s). The library was obtained by the immunoSEQ multiplex PCR assay. What TCRdb holds here is the immuneACCESS table cut down to in-frame rearrangements. Part of the clones is not present; checked against another copy, under half of the missing clones reflect an unresolved V gene, and the others are unexplained. Present in this sample are around 93,000 clones, approximately 86% of which were seen just once. In total, the top ten clones hold roughly 14% of the sample. About this clone: This clone's antigen is unknown. The record has no base qualities; no much larger clone is one base away.

Taken from the germline V gene, the CDR1 and CDR2 loops are MDHEN and SYDVKM. The CDR3 spans 15 residues, from the cysteine through the phenylalanine. Only the CDR3 DNA is retained, 45 bases long and in frame from the first base. V lost 2 bases and J lost 6 bases; the stretch between them is 16 bases long. This clonotype originated in a man under 40 in good health. The rearranged segments are TRBV28 and TRBJ2-5; no D segment can be confidently identified. Sequencing was done on a sample of blood. The CDR3 region has the sequence CASSLGYGAPQTQYF. Here is the DNA: TGTGCCAGCAGTTTAGGGTACGGAGCCCCCCAGACCCAGTACTTC.